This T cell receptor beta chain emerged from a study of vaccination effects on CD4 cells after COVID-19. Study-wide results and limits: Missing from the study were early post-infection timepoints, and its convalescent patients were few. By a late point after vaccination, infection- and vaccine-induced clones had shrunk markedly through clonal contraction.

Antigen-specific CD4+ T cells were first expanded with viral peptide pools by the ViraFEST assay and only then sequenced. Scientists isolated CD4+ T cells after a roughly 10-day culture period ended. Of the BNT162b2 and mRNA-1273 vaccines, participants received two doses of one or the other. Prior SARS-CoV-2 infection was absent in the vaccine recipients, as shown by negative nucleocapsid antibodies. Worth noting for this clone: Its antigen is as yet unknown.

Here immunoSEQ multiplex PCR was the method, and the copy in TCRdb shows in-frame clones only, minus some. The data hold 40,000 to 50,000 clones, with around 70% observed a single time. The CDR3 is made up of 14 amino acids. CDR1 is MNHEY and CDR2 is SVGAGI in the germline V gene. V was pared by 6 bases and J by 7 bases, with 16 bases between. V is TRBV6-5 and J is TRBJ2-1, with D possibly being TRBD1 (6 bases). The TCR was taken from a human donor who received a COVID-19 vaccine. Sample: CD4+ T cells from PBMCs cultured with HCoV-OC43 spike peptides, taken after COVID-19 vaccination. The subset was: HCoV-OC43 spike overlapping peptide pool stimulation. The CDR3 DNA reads TGTGCCAGCAGCCCAAACAGGGAAGTTAATGAGCAGTTCTTC. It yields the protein CASSPNREVNEQFF.